The 21 T cell receptor beta chains reported below all come from one sample, sequenced in a study of shared clonotypes between healthy human individuals. Profiling relied on immunoSEQ multiplex PCR, and the TCRdb table lists in-frame clones only, not all of them. Of around 2.1 million clones detected, 85% to 95% appear once; the ten largest clones hold more than 1.5%. Naive-designated CD8 cells lacked CD45RO, were positively enriched for CCR7, and omitted terminally differentiated effector memory CD45RA+ cells. The sample taken for sequencing was naive CD8+ T cells from PBMCs. The origin of the receptors is a man in his late teens or twenties in good health. Some clones in this sample may be carry-over from other donors' samples.

The chain links TRBV29-1 to TRBJ1-2; 10 bases line up with TRBD1. J was trimmed by 4 bases and V by 4 bases; bases with no gene match: 6. This CDR3 spans 14 amino acids. CDR1 is SQVTM, CDR2 ANQGSEA, per germline. CDR3 sequence reads: CSVAGQGFGYGYTF. The CDR3 coding sequence is TGCAGCGTTGCGGGACAGGGGTTTGGCTATGGCTACACCTTC.

This chain uses TRBV6-5 with TRBJ2-1; TRBD2 might be the D (5 bases). The V and J ends lost 8 bases and 0 bases respectively, with 14 bases between them. This CDR3 has 15 residues. The germline gives CDR1 MNHEY, CDR2 SVGAGI. The CDR3 spells CASARGRSSYNEQFF. The CDR3 DNA reads TGTGCCAGCGCTAGAGGGCGGAGCTCCTACAATGAGCAGTTCTTC.

A note on this clone: Other DNA sequences in the same sample also yield this CDR3. The rearrangement links TRBV27 to TRBJ2-1; the D gene is possibly TRBD2 (5 bases). The CDR3 sequence is 11 residues long. Trimming pared 3 bases from V and 9 bases from J, leaving 6 bases between. The germline CDR1 and CDR2 sequences are MNHEY and SMNVEV (reference sequence). The CDR3 reads CASSFGGEQFF. The CDR3 bases are TGTGCCAGCAGTTTCGGAGGTGAGCAGTTCTTC.

This clone was counted once. The genes are TRBV7-3 and TRBJ2-5, with TRBD2 as a possible D gene (6 bases). Per the germline V gene, CDR1 is SGHTA and CDR2 is FQGTGA. This CDR3 is built from 15 residues. V lost 0 bases, J lost 5 bases, and 13 bases lay in between. The DNA of the CDR3 is TGTGCCAGCAGCTTAACGTATGGCGGGACGGAGACCCAGTACTTC. The encoded protein is CASSLTYGGTETQYF.

The chain employs TRBV27 and TRBJ2-5, with 14 bases that match TRBD2. The CDR3 totals 18 residues. CDR1 and CDR2 (germline): MNHEY, SMNVEV (reference sequence). With 1 base clipped from V and 4 bases from J, the junction kept 8 bases outside the gene matches. As DNA, the CDR3 is TGTGCCAGCAGTTTATTGGGACTAGCGGGAGTCAGAGGAGAGACCCAGTACTTC. It yields the protein CASSLLGLAGVRGETQYF.

In nucleotides, the CDR3 is TGCGCCAGCAGAGGAGAGGACCTACTTCTCCCAGATACGCAGTATTTT. Its protein is CASRGEDLLLPDTQYF. V is TRBV5-1 and J is TRBJ2-3; D remains unclear. This CDR3 spans 16 amino acids. In germline, CDR1 is SGHRS, CDR2 YFSETQ. The ends were cut back, 5 bases at V and 4 bases at J, with 20 bases in the middle. The whole variable domain, remainder taken from reference TRBV5-1 and TRBJ2-3, is KAGVTQTPRYLIKTRGQQVTLSCSPISGHRSVSWYQQTPGQGLQFLFEYFSETQRNKGNFPGRFSGRQFSNSRSEMNVSTLELGDSALYLCASRGEDLLLPDTQYFGPGTRLTVL.

The sample holds a few counts of this clone. The rearrangement uses TRBV27 and TRBJ1-5; D possibly corresponds to TRBD1 (5 bases). The CDR3 is 18 amino acids. The V end lost 3 bases, the J end lost 0 bases, and 18 bases lay between the germline ends. Germline V lookup: CDR1 MNHEY, CDR2 SMNVEV (reference sequence). This chain's CDR3 is CASSFVGGVGYSNQPQHF. CDR3 bases: TGTGCCAGCAGTTTTGTAGGAGGGGTGGGATATAGCAATCAGCCCCAGCATTTT.

The rearrangement joins TRBV9 to TRBJ1-1; maybe TRBD1 (5 bases). From germline, CDR1 is SGDLS and CDR2 YYNGEE. Trimming shortened V by 4 bases and J by 1 base, and 14 bases separated the two germline ends. There are 15 residues in the CDR3. CDR3 in amino acids: CASSLSGYGNTEAFF. The CDR3 DNA is TGTGCCAGCAGCCTCTCAGGGTACGGGAACACTGAAGCTTTCTTT.

The sample holds one count of this clone. The genes are TRBV13 and TRBJ2-1, with no clear D. The CDR3 is 15 amino acids. CDR1 is PRHDT and CDR2 is FYEKMQ in the germline V gene (reference sequence). Trimming pared 4 bases from V and 3 bases from J, leaving 13 bases between. DNA of the CDR3: TGTGCCAGCAGCTCGCTAGTGGCTCGCTACAATGAGCAGTTCTTC. Its translation is CASSSLVARYNEQFF.

This clone was recorded only once. J is TRBJ1-1 and V is TRBV28; D not resolved. Trimming left V 6 bases short and J 5 bases short, with 16 bases between. Per germline, CDR1 MDHEN and CDR2 SYDVKM. The CDR3 covers 14 residues. For the CDR3, the DNA is TGTGCCAGCAGCCGGACGGCGGCGGGTACTGAAGCTTTCTTT. It codes for CASSRTAAGTEAFF. The whole variable domain, remainder taken from reference TRBV28 and TRBJ1-1, is DVKVTQSSRYLVKRTGEKVFLECVQDMDHENMFWYRQDPGLGLRLIYFSYDVKMKEKGDIPEGYSVSREKKERFSLILESASTNQTSMYLCASSRTAAGTEAFFGQGTRLTVV.

The chain uses TRBV6-5 and TRBJ2-7, with TRBD1 matching 7 bases. The J segment lost 3 bases and the V segment lost 4 bases, leaving 6 bases of the junction unmatched. Germline V gene sequence: CDR1 MNHEY, CDR2 SVGAGI. The CDR3 is made up of 14 amino acids. The CDR3 region is CASSSPTGSYEQYF. CDR3 nucleotides: TGTGCCAGCAGTTCCCCGACAGGGAGCTACGAGCAGTACTTC.

CDR3 DNA: TGTGCCATCAGCAAAGGAGAGTTCCTGGACAGGGAATACGAGCAGTACTTC. Protein product: CAISKGEFLDREYEQYF. The rearrangement uses TRBV10-3 and TRBJ2-7, with 8 bases identical to TRBD1. This CDR3 has 17 residues. With V trimmed by 6 bases and J by 4 bases, 17 bases remained unmatched. Per the germline V gene, CDR1 is ENHRY and CDR2 is SYGVKD.

The chain carries TRBV19 and TRBJ2-7; 7 bases match TRBD1. The V gene's germline CDR1 is LNHDA and CDR2 SQIVND (reference sequence). The CDR3 loop spans 12 amino acids. The V segment lost 5 bases and the J segment 6 bases; nucleotides outside the gene matches: 4. The CDR3 DNA is TGTGCCAGTAGTGGCCCAGGGGGCGAGCAGTACTTC. Translating it yields CASSGPGGEQYF.

Written as DNA, the CDR3 is TGCGCCAGCAGCCACGCGGGGACAGGGGTGTACGAGCAGTACTTC. This gives the protein CASSHAGTGVYEQYF. The chain links TRBV4-1 to TRBJ2-7; 10 bases align to TRBD1. J was trimmed by 4 bases and V by 3 bases; bases with no gene match: 6. The CDR3 contains 15 residues. Germline loops: CDR1 MGHRA, CDR2 YSYEKL.

The V gene is TRBV14, the J gene TRBJ2-1; D gene ambiguous. The CDR3 totals 13 residues. Trimming removed 3 bases at V and 10 bases at J, with 13 bases between. The germline V gene has CDR1 SGHDN and CDR2 FVKESK. In DNA form, the CDR3 reads TGTGCCAGCAGCCAGGCTTTCCAGGTAGAGCAGTTCTTC. Amino acid sequence: CASSQAFQVEQFF.

The J gene is TRBJ1-5, the V gene TRBV15, with D unclear. Trimming left V 1 base short and J 1 base short, with 11 bases between. The CDR3 spans 16 residues. CDR1 and CDR2 from the germline V gene are LNHNV and YYDKDF (reference sequence). CDR3 loop: CATSRGTDFSNQPQHF. The CDR3, as DNA: TGTGCCACCAGCAGAGGAACAGATTTCAGCAATCAGCCCCAGCATTTT.

This chain joins TRBV27 and TRBJ1-1, with TRBD1 identical over 10 bases. This CDR3 contains 11 residues. In germline, CDR1 is MNHEY, CDR2 SMNVEV (reference sequence). V gave up 8 bases and J gave up 7 bases; unmatched junction bases: 1. In DNA form, the CDR3 reads TGTGCCAGCGGACAGGGGGGTGAAGCTTTCTTT. Translation gives CASGQGGEAFF.

This chain joins TRBV6-1 and TRBJ2-7; either TRBD1 or TRBD2 may supply D (5 bases each). The CDR3 contains 15 residues. V gave up 2 bases and J gave up 2 bases, with 13 bases separating them. CDR1 and CDR2 (germline): MNHNS, SASEGT. CDR3 in amino acids: CASSEWSEGPYEQYF. As DNA, the CDR3 is TGTGCCAGCAGTGAATGGAGCGAGGGACCCTACGAGCAGTACTTC.

The genes are TRBV29-1 and TRBJ1-1, with 10 bases fitting TRBD1. The CDR3 runs to 14 residues. The V gene end was trimmed by 7 bases and the J gene end by 5 bases; junction bases not matched to a gene: 10. The germline CDR1 and CDR2 sequences are SQVTM and ANQGSEA. CDR3 sequence reads: CSAPGQGGETEAFF. The CDR3 nucleotides read TGCAGCGCCCCCGGACAGGGGGGAGAAACTGAAGCTTTCTTT.

The rearrangement links TRBV28 to TRBJ2-1; perhaps TRBD2 as D (6 bases). The CDR3 is made up of 19 amino acids. Looked up from germline, CDR1 is MDHEN and CDR2 is SYDVKM. V was clipped by 6 bases and J by 3 bases, with 27 bases between them. Here the CDR3 DNA reads TGTGCCAGCAGAAATCGCGCACGTGTCTTGCGGGGAGTCTACAATGAGCAGTTCTTC. Protein sequence: CASRNRARVLRGVYNEQFF.

The chain joins TRBV5-6 to TRBJ1-2; tentative D call: TRBD1 (5 bases). Germline V CDR1 and CDR2: SGHDT, YYEEEE. Trimming stripped 4 bases from V and 7 bases from J, with 20 bases between. This CDR3 contains 15 residues. CDR3 residues: CASSLSREVDAGYTF. As DNA, the CDR3 is TGTGCCAGCAGCCTCTCCAGGGAGGTCGACGCTGGCTACACCTTC.